This TCR beta chain emerged from a study of regulatory T cells in long-lasting Graves disease. Regarding time point: persistent/refractory GD, antithyroid drugs over 5 years with positive TRAb. The TCR library was made from RNA that had been extracted from PBMCs in TRIzol. To make TCR beta libraries, researchers used iRepertoire HTBI primers and Arm-PCR of CDR3 regions. Using its own MiXCR run on the multiplex PCR reads, TCRdb lists one record per CDR3 protein. The repertoire holds 700,000 or so distinct CDR3 sequences, with roughly 30% as singletons. CDR1 is SGDLS, CDR2 YYNGEE, per germline. The CDR3 has 16 amino acids. With 1 base removed from V and 0 bases from J, the gap between germline ends came to 8 bases.

Sample: peripheral blood mononuclear cells (PBMCs), taken when the disease was refractory, from a patient treated with antithyroid drugs. This clonotype was sampled from a female donor with Graves disease. The V call is TRBV9, the J call TRBJ2-6; D uncertain. CDR3 in DNA: TGTGCCAGCAGCGTATGGATCAGCTCTGGGGCCAACGTCCTGACTTTC. Its protein product is CASSVWISSGANVLTF. Complete variable domain (other parts from reference TRBV9 and TRBJ2-6): DSGVTQTPKHLITATGQRVTLRCSPRSGDLSVYWYQQSLDQGLQFLIQYYNGEERAKGNILERFSAQQFPDLHSELNLSSLELGDSALYFCASSVWISSGANVLTFGAGSRLTVL.